These 18 T cell receptor beta chains originate from one sample sequenced in a study of blood T cell repertoires in COVID-19. The data were produced by immunoSEQ multiplex PCR, yet TCRdb's version contains in-frame clones alone and is incomplete. The sample comprises 250,000 or so clones, about 88% of which are singletons, and roughly 5.6% rests with the top ten. Sequencing was carried out using peripheral blood. The receptors here all came from an older woman with COVID-19, enrolled during active disease.

This clone has only a few counts. J is TRBJ1-6 and V is TRBV9; D might be TRBD1 (5 bases). Trimming shortened V by 4 bases and J by 9 bases, and 17 bases separated the two germline ends. This CDR3 is 15 amino acids long. Per the germline V gene, CDR1 is SGDLS and CDR2 is YYNGEE. This chain's CDR3 is CASSPQTALGSPLHF. For the CDR3, the DNA is TGTGCCAGCAGCCCCCAGACAGCGTTGGGTTCACCCCTCCACTTT.

V gene TRBV6-2 or TRBV6-3 combines with J gene TRBJ1-5; D is ambiguous. The germline V and J ends were trimmed by 6 bases and 1 base, with 10 bases remaining between them. Germline V lookup: CDR1 MNHEY, CDR2 SVGEGT. This CDR3 region has 14 residues. CDR3 nucleotide sequence: TGTGCCAGCAGCCCGTTCGAGAGCAATCAGCCCCAGCATTTT. It translates to CASSPFESNQPQHF.

Written as DNA, the CDR3 is TGTGCCAGCAGGGACCCGGGAGGAGCAGCTTTCTTT. Translating it yields CASRDPGGAAFF. The chain links TRBV6-5 to TRBJ1-1; D gene ambiguous. This CDR3 is 12 amino acids long. V shed 6 bases and J shed 10 bases, with 15 bases lying between them. CDR1 is MNHEY and CDR2 is SVGAGI in the germline V gene.

The chain combines TRBV28 with TRBJ2-6; tentative D call: TRBD2 (5 bases). CDR1 and CDR2 (germline): MDHEN, SYDVKM. The CDR3 spans 15 residues. Trimming pared 6 bases from V and 1 base from J, leaving 10 bases between. The CDR3 bases are TGTGCCAGCAGCAACCGGGGTTCTGGGGCCAACGTCCTGACTTTC. The encoded protein is CASSNRGSGANVLTF.

This chain links TRBV7-3 with TRBJ2-7, with a possible D match to TRBD1 (6 bases). V gave up 5 bases and J gave up 6 bases, with 11 bases separating them. Germline V gene sequence: CDR1 SGHTA, CDR2 FQGTGA. This CDR3 is built from 12 residues. CDR3 in amino acids: CASSPTGIEQYF. For the CDR3, the DNA is TGTGCCAGCAGCCCCACAGGGATCGAGCAGTACTTC. The variable domain in full, completed from reference TRBV7-3 and TRBJ2-7, reads GAGVSQTPSNKVTEKGKYVELRCDPISGHTALYWYRQSLGQGPEFLIYFQGTGAADDSGLPNDRFFAVRPEGSVSTLKIQRTERGDSAVYLCASSPTGIEQYFGPGTRLTVT.

The genes are TRBV6-5 and TRBJ1-1; 7 bases are shared with TRBD1. The V segment lost 4 bases and the J segment 1 base; nucleotides outside the gene matches: 9. From germline, CDR1 is MNHEY and CDR2 SVGAGI. The CDR3 is made up of 16 amino acids. Here the CDR3 DNA reads TGTGCCAGCAGTTCCCGGGCCCCAGGGGGGAACACTGAAGCTTTCTTT. Translation gives CASSSRAPGGNTEAFF.

This chain connects TRBV27 to TRBJ1-1, with a possible D match to TRBD1 (5 bases). V was clipped by 6 bases and J by 6 bases, with 20 bases between them. The CDR3 loop spans 15 amino acids. Germline CDR1 and CDR2: MNHEY and SMNVEV (reference sequence). This CDR3 reads CASRPPGEGRSEAFF. The CDR3, as DNA: TGTGCCAGCAGGCCTCCCGGAGAGGGGAGGTCTGAAGCTTTCTTT.

V usage is TRBV5-1 and J usage is TRBJ2-5; D may be TRBD2 (7 bases). In germline, CDR1 is SGHRS, CDR2 YFSETQ. The germline V and J ends were trimmed by 3 bases and 5 bases, with 14 bases remaining between them. The length of the CDR3 is 14 residues. The CDR3 DNA reads as TGCGCCAGCAGCTCAGGAGGGGGGGTGGAGACCCAGTACTTC. As protein: CASSSGGGVETQYF.

V gene TRBV7-2 combines with J gene TRBJ2-5; maybe TRBD2 (6 bases). V was pared by 5 bases and J by 5 bases, with 18 bases between. Germline V gene sequence: CDR1 SGHTA, CDR2 FQGNSA. This CDR3 is 15 amino acids long. This CDR3 reads CASSRDPTSRETQYF. Here the CDR3 DNA reads TGTGCCAGCAGCCGCGACCCGACTAGTAGGGAGACCCAGTACTTC.

This sequence joins TRBV13 and TRBJ1-6, with D possibly TRBD1 on 5 matching bases. Trimming pared 0 bases from V and 8 bases from J, leaving 11 bases between. CDR1 and CDR2 (germline): PRHDT, FYEKMQ (reference sequence). The CDR3 runs to 15 residues. CDR3 bases: TGTGCCAGCAGCTTAGGGCAGGGTCCCGATTCACCCCTCCACTTT. Translating gives CASSLGQGPDSPLHF.

The chain has TRBV20-1 and TRBJ2-1, with 11 bases identical to TRBD2. The CDR3 is made up of 15 amino acids. Germline V gene sequence: CDR1 DFQATT, CDR2 SNEGSKA (reference sequence). V was pared by 3 bases and J by 7 bases, with 8 bases of the junction left unmatched. Here the CDR3 reads CSASASGRRGNEQFF. In DNA form, the CDR3 reads TGCAGTGCTAGTGCTAGCGGGAGGCGGGGGAATGAGCAGTTCTTC.

This clone was detected only once. This rearrangement joins TRBV6-6 to TRBJ2-1; weak D call: TRBD2 (5 bases). Germline assignment: CDR1 MNHNY and CDR2 SVGAGI (reference sequence). V lost 8 bases to trimming and J lost 4 bases, with 9 bases between them. This CDR3 is 12 amino acids long. Here the CDR3 reads CASRGEYNEQFF. CDR3 DNA: TGTGCCAGCCGGGGAGAGTACAATGAGCAGTTCTTC.

This clone was found once. V and J are TRBV5-1 and TRBJ2-5; weak D call: TRBD2 (5 bases). The CDR3 covers 14 residues. Per germline, CDR1 SGHRS and CDR2 YFSETQ. The V end was cut by 3 bases, the J end by 2 bases, with 11 bases between. DNA for the CDR3: TGCGCCAGCAGCTCCCCGGGGAGACAAGAGACCCAGTACTTC. Translating gives CASSSPGRQETQYF.

This clone turned up a few times. This chain joins TRBV5-4 and TRBJ2-7; a possible D gene is TRBD1 (5 bases). The CDR3 loop spans 14 amino acids. The germline V gene encodes CDR1 SGHNT and CDR2 YYREEE (reference sequence). V dropped 0 bases and J dropped 0 bases, with 7 bases sitting between them. The CDR3 loop reads CASSLDQGSYEQYF. In nucleotides, the CDR3 is TGTGCCAGCAGCTTGGATCAGGGCTCCTACGAGCAGTACTTC.

The chain uses TRBV7-9 and TRBJ1-2; D is unresolved. From germline, CDR1 is SEHNR and CDR2 FQNEAQ (reference sequence). Trimming stripped 3 bases from V and 4 bases from J, with 12 bases between. The CDR3 extends over 14 amino acids. This CDR3 reads CASSLAAQAYGYTF. The CDR3 region has the DNA TGTGCCAGCAGCTTGGCGGCCCAAGCCTATGGCTACACCTTC.

The CDR3 loop is CASSLNRPTGNTIYF. As DNA, the CDR3 is TGTGCCAGCAGTTTAAACAGGCCCACTGGAAACACCATATATTTT. This chain joins TRBV27 and TRBJ1-3; weak D call: TRBD1 (5 bases). CDR1 is MNHEY and CDR2 is SMNVEV in the germline V gene (reference sequence). V was cut by 2 bases and J by 2 bases, with 10 bases left in between. The CDR3 is made up of 15 amino acids.

V is TRBV18 and J is TRBJ1-1; maybe TRBD1 (5 bases). Germline-derived CDR1 and CDR2 are KGHSH and LQKENI. The CDR3 has 15 residues. Trimming removed 3 bases from V and 5 bases from J, with 16 bases in between. Here the CDR3 reads CASSPIASEGTEAFF. The DNA of the CDR3 is TGTGCCAGCTCACCGATCGCCTCGGAGGGGACTGAAGCTTTCTTT. Complete variable domain (other parts from reference TRBV18 and TRBJ1-1): NAGVMQNPRHLVRRRGQEARLRCSPMKGHSHVYWYRQLPEEGLKFMVYLQKENIIDESGMPKERFSAEFPKEGPSILRIQQVVRGDSAAYFCASSPIASEGTEAFFGQGTRLTVV.

The J gene is TRBJ1-2, the V gene TRBV6-1, with 12 bases that match TRBD1. V trimming: 1 base; J trimming: 4 bases; junction bases outside the gene matches: 7. CDR3 size: 17 residues. Germline values: CDR1 MNHNS, CDR2 SASEGT. CDR3 region: CASSEVGQGAGGYGYTF. As DNA, the CDR3 is TGTGCCAGCAGTGAAGTGGGACAGGGGGCAGGGGGCTATGGCTACACCTTC.